Listed below are T cell receptor beta chains from one sample, sequenced in a study of blood T cell repertoires in COVID-19. Profiling relied on immunoSEQ multiplex PCR, and the TCRdb table lists in-frame clones only, not all of them. The table has 130,000 to 150,000 clones, around nine tenths seen once; the top ten hold 3.5% to 5.5%. The sample comprised peripheral blood. These receptors were obtained from a woman between 40 and 50 years old with acute or convalescent COVID-19. CDR3s include the opening cysteine and the closing phenylalanine or tryptophan. D genes are given only for firm matches. A row's size may be missing; if present it is once, few, many or a size class.

abundance	v_gene	d_gene	j_gene	len	CDR3aa	CDR3nt
NA	TRBV4-1	NA	TRBJ2-5	13	CASSQGYRETQYF	TGCGCCAGCAGCCAAGGCTACCGAGAGACCCAGTACTTC
NA	TRBV5-4	NA	TRBJ2-1	14	CASSSDKTRNEQFF	TGTGCCAGCAGCTCGGACAAGACTAGGAATGAGCAGTTCTTC
NA	TRBV7-2	TRBD1	TRBJ2-1	15	CASSPRDRTYNEQFF	TGTGCCAGCAGCCCCCGGGACAGGACCTACAATGAGCAGTTCTTC
NA	TRBV27	NA	TRBJ1-1	11	CASHFAGEAFF	TGTGCCAGCCATTTTGCGGGGGAAGCTTTCTTT
NA	TRBV5-4	NA	TRBJ1-2	15	CASSLDPGINYGYTF	TGTGCCAGCAGCTTGGACCCAGGGATTAACTATGGCTACACCTTC
NA	TRBV5-4	NA	TRBJ1-2	13	CASSLQDSYGYTF	TGTGCCAGCAGCCTACAGGATAGCTATGGCTACACCTTC
NA	TRBV12-3/TRBV12-4	TRBD1	TRBJ1-4	13	CASRGTVNEKLFF	TGTGCCAGCAGGGGGACAGTCAATGAAAAACTGTTTTTT
NA	TRBV11-3	TRBD2	TRBJ2-1	16	CASSYYGGGEKNEQFF	TGTGCCAGCAGCTATTACGGCGGGGGGGAGAAGAATGAGCAGTTCTTC
NA	TRBV7-6	NA	TRBJ2-2	16	CASSPRGRVNTGELFF	TGTGCCAGCAGCCCAAGGGGTCGCGTGAACACCGGGGAGCTGTTTTTT
few	TRBV27	TRBD1	TRBJ1-2	15	CASSFTGGRRDGYTF	TGTGCCAGCAGTTTCACAGGGGGCAGAAGGGATGGCTACACCTTC
NA	TRBV7-9	NA	TRBJ1-1	17	CASSLGQHSPLNTEAFF	TGTGCCAGCAGCCTCGGACAGCACTCGCCGTTGAACACTGAAGCTTTCTTT
NA	TRBV28	TRBD1	TRBJ1-5	15	CASSERQGPTQPQHF	TGTGCCAGCAGCGAGAGACAGGGCCCTACTCAGCCCCAGCATTTT
NA	TRBV11-2	TRBD1	TRBJ2-7	16	CASSPQGAYSSYEQYF	TGTGCCAGCAGCCCACAGGGGGCTTATAGCTCCTACGAGCAGTACTTC
NA	TRBV19	NA	TRBJ2-1	18	CASSPGTAYPGSYNEQFF	TGTGCCAGTAGTCCGGGAACAGCCTACCCGGGCTCCTACAATGAGCAGTTCTTC
NA	TRBV28	NA	TRBJ2-7	15	CASSFADREVYEQYF	TGTGCCAGCAGTTTCGCTGACAGGGAGGTCTACGAGCAGTACTTC
few	TRBV7-2	TRBD1	TRBJ2-5	17	CASSLDPGQGGGETQYF	TGTGCCAGCAGCTTAGACCCCGGACAGGGGGGAGGAGAGACCCAGTACTTC
NA	TRBV10-3	NA	TRBJ1-4	14	CAIRAGTLGEKLFF	TGTGCCATCAGAGCCGGGACATTGGGTGAAAAACTGTTTTTT
NA	TRBV5-1	TRBD2	TRBJ2-7	16	CASSFLPGLAGEEQYF	TGCGCCAGCAGCTTCTTACCGGGACTAGCGGGGGAAGAGCAGTACTTC
NA	TRBV9	TRBD1	TRBJ1-6	17	CASSIRDRGYRNSPLHF	TGTGCCAGCAGCATACGGGACAGGGGCTATAGGAATTCACCCCTCCACTTT
NA	TRBV2	NA	TRBJ1-4	13	CASLLGGIEKLFF	TGTGCCAGCCTACTCGGGGGAATTGAAAAACTGTTTTTT
NA	TRBV28	TRBD2	TRBJ2-1	16	CASSPHWAGGPDEQFF	TGTGCCAGCAGTCCCCACTGGGCGGGGGGGCCAGATGAGCAGTTCTTC
NA	TRBV28	TRBD1	TRBJ1-4	15	CASRRPGQGNEKLFF	TGTGCCAGCAGGCGACCGGGACAGGGTAATGAAAAACTGTTTTTT
NA	TRBV4-1	TRBD1	TRBJ2-3	17	CASSQAYFQGDKDTQYF	TGCGCCAGCAGCCAAGCTTACTTTCAGGGGGATAAAGATACGCAGTATTTT
NA	TRBV18	NA	TRBJ2-5	14	CASSPLGGGKTQYF	TGTGCCAGCTCACCCTTAGGAGGTGGGAAGACCCAGTACTTC
once	TRBV11-2	NA	TRBJ1-1	12	CASSSQGVEAFF	TGTGCCAGCAGCTCACAGGGCGTTGAAGCTTTCTTT
NA	TRBV7-6	NA	TRBJ1-1	13	CASHEEEDTEAFF	TGTGCCAGCCACGAGGAAGAGGACACTGAAGCTTTCTTT
NA	TRBV27	NA	TRBJ1-1	14	CASRSLTRRTEAFF	TGTGCCAGCAGGTCCCTGACACGAAGAACTGAAGCTTTCTTT
NA	TRBV5-4	NA	TRBJ2-2	17	CASSLDTGTSFTGELFF	TGTGCCAGCAGCTTGGATACAGGGACGTCTTTCACCGGGGAGCTGTTTTTT
NA	TRBV7-9	TRBD1	TRBJ2-4	14	CASSLDLGQQIQYF	TGTGCCAGCAGCTTAGATCTGGGACAGCAGATTCAGTACTTC
once	TRBV9	TRBD2	TRBJ2-7	15	CASSVGGGETYEQYF	TGTGCCAGCAGCGTAGGCGGGGGGGAAACCTACGAGCAGTACTTC
NA	TRBV5-1	NA	TRBJ2-2	20	CASSWGLLYSSNSGTGELFF	TGCGCCAGCAGCTGGGGACTCCTATATTCCTCTAACAGTGGGACCGGGGAGCTGTTTTTT
many	TRBV2	TRBD2	TRBJ2-2	16	CASSAASGRYTGELFF	TGTGCCAGCAGTGCGGCTAGCGGGCGCTACACCGGGGAGCTGTTTTTT
NA	TRBV12-3/TRBV12-4	NA	TRBJ1-6	12	CASSLGERPLHF	TGTGCCAGCAGCCTAGGTGAGCGACCCCTCCACTTT
NA	TRBV21-1	NA	TRBJ2-6	21	CASSKVGRGRSPGTGANVLTF	TGTGCCAGCAGCAAAGTCGGCAGGGGGCGATCCCCTGGAACTGGGGCCAACGTCCTGACTTTC
NA	TRBV4-3	TRBD2	TRBJ2-2	16	CASSLGLAGGTGELFF	TGCGCCAGCAGCCTCGGACTAGCGGGGGGGACCGGGGAGCTGTTTTTT
NA	TRBV12-3/TRBV12-4	NA	TRBJ1-1	13	CASRQGLNTEAFF	TGTGCCAGCAGGCAGGGTTTGAACACTGAAGCTTTCTTT
NA	TRBV6-2/TRBV6-3	NA	TRBJ1-1	11	CASSYSSEAFF	TGTGCCAGCAGTTACTCGAGTGAAGCTTTCTTT
NA	TRBV28	NA	TRBJ1-5	13	CASSLVGDQPQHF	TGTGCCAGCAGTTTAGTGGGAGATCAGCCCCAGCATTTT